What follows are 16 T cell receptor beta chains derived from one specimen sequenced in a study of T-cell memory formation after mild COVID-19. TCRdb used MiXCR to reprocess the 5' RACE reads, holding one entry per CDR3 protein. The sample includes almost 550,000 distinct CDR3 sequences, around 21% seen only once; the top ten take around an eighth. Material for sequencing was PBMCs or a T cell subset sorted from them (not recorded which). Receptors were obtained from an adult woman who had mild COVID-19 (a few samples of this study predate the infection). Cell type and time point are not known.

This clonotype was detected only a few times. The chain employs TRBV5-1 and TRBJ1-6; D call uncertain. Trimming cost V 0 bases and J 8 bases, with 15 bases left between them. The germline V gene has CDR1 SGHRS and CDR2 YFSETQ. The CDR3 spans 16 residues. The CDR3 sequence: CASSLGDGESHSPLHF. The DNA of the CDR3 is TGCGCCAGCAGCTTGGGAGACGGAGAGAGTCATTCACCCCTCCACTTT. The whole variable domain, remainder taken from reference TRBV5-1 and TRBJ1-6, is KAGVTQTPRYLIKTRGQQVTLSCSPISGHRSVSWYQQTPGQGLQFLFEYFSETQRNKGNFPGRFSGRQFSNSRSEMNVSTLELGDSALYLCASSLGDGESHSPLHFGNGTRLTVT.

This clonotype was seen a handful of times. The CDR3 loop is CASSYSGGRSPLHF. The CDR3 bases are TGTGCCAGCAGTTACTCCGGGGGGAGATCACCCCTCCACTTT. The chain has TRBV6-5 and TRBJ1-6; D might be TRBD1 (5 bases). CDR3 length: 14 amino acids. The germline V gene encodes CDR1 MNHEY and CDR2 SVGAGI. V lost 0 bases, J lost 10 bases, and 10 bases lay in between.

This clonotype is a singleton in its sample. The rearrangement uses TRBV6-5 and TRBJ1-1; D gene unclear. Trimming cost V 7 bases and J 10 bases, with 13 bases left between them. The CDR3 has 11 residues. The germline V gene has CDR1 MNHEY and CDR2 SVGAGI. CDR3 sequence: CASNFGVGAFF. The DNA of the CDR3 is TGTGCCAGCAACTTTGGCGTCGGAGCTTTCTTT.

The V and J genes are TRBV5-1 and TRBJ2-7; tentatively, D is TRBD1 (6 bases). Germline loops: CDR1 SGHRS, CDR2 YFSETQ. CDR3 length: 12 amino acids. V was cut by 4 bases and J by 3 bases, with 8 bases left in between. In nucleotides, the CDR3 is TGCGCCAGCAGCAAGGACAGCTACGAGCAGTACTTC. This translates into CASSKDSYEQYF.

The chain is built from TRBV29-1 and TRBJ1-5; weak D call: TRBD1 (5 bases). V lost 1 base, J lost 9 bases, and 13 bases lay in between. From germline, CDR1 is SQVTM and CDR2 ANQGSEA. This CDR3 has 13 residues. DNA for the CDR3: TGCAGCGTTGAAGTTGGGGGAGCTGGGCCCCAGCATTTT. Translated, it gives CSVEVGGAGPQHF.

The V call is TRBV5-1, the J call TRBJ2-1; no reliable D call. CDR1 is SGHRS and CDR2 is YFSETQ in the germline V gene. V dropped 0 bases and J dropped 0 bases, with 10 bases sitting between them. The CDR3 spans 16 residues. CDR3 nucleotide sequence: TGCGCCAGCAGCTTGGCGGGCAGAAACTCCTACAATGAGCAGTTCTTC. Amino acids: CASSLAGRNSYNEQFF.

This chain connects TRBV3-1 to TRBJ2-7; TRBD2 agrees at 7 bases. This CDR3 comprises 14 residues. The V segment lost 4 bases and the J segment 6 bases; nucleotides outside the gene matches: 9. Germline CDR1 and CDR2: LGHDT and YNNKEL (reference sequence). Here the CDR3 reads CASSRGGLAGEQYF. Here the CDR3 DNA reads TGTGCCAGCAGCCGCGGGGGTCTGGCAGGCGAGCAGTACTTC.

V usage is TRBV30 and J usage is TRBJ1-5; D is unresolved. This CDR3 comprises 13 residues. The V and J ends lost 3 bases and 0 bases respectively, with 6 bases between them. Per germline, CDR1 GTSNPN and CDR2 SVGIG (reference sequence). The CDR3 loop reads CAWRKLSNQPQHF. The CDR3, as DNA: TGTGCCTGGAGAAAGCTTAGCAATCAGCCCCAGCATTTT.

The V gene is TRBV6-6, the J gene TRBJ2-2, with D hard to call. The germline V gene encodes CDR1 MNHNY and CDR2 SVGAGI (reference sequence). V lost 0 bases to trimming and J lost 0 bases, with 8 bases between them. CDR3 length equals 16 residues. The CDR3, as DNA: TGTGCCAGCAGTTACTCAAGGGCGGCGAACACCGGGGAGCTGTTTTTT. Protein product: CASSYSRAANTGELFF.

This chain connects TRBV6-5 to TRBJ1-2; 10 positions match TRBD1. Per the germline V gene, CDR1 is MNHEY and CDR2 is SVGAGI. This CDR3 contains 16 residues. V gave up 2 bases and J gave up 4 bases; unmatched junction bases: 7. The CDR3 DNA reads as TGTGCCAGCAGTTACGACAGGACAGGGGGTGTCTATGGCTACACCTTC. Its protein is CASSYDRTGGVYGYTF.

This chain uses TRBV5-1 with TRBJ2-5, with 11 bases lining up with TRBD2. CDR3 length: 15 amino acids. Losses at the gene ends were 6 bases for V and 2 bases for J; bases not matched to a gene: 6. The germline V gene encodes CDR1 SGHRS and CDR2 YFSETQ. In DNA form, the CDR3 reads TGCGCCAGCAAGCTAGCGGGGGGCTTTCAAGAGACCCAGTACTTC. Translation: CASKLAGGFQETQYF.

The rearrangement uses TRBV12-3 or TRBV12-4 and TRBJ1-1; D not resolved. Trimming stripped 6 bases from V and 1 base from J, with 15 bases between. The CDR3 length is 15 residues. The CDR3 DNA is TGTGCCAGCAGCCCCCGCGCGGGCCGGAACACTGAAGCTTTCTTT. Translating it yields CASSPRAGRNTEAFF.

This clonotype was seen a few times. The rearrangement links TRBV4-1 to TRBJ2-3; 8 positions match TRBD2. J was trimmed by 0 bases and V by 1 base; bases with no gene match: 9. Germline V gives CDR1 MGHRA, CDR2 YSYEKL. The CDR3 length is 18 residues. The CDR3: CASSQGLAMLTSTDTQYF. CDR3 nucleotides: TGCGCCAGCAGCCAAGGACTAGCGATGTTAACTAGCACAGATACGCAGTATTTT.

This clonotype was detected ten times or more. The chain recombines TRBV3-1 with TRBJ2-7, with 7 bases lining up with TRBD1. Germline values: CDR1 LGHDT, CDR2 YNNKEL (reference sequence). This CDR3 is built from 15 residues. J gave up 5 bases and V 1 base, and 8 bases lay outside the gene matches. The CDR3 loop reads CASSQGIRTGDEQYF. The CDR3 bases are TGTGCCAGCAGCCAAGGAATCCGCACAGGGGACGAGCAGTACTTC.

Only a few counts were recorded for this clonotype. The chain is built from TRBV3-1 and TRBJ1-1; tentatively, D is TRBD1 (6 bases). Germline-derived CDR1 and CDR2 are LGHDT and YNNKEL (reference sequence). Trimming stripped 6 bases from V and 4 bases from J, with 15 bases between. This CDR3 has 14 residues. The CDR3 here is CASSHQGRGTEAFF. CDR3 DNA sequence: TGTGCCAGCAGTCACCAGGGGAGGGGCACTGAAGCTTTCTTT.

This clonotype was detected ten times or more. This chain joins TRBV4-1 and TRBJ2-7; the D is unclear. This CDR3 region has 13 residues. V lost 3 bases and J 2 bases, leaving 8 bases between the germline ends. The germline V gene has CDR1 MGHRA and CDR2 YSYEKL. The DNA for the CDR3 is TGCGCCAGCAGCCAGGGTCCCCCCTACGAGCAGTACTTC. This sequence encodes CASSQGPPYEQYF.